This T cell receptor (beta chain) was captured in a study of blood T cell repertoires in COVID-19. At the level of the study: Samples came from the United States, Italy and Spain, spanning acute and convalescent COVID-19.

Here immunoSEQ multiplex PCR was the method, and the copy in TCRdb shows in-frame clones only, minus some. The sample lists 180,000 or so clones, under 90% occurring once. Seattle's enrolled individuals joined amid active infection and were then monitored longitudinally. The CDR3 sequence is 14 residues long. The ends were cut back, 0 bases at V and 5 bases at J, with 10 bases in the middle. The V gene's germline CDR1 is SGHKS and CDR2 YYEKEE (reference sequence). The V gene is TRBV5-5, the J gene TRBJ2-3, with a possible D match to TRBD1 (5 bases). Sequencing was carried out using peripheral blood. The origin of this receptor is a woman in her 70s with COVID-19, enrolled during active disease. This chain's CDR3 is CASSLGGRRDTQYF. The CDR3 DNA reads as TGTGCCAGCAGCTTGGGGGGCCGGCGAGATACGCAGTATTTT. The full variable domain, rest sourced from reference TRBV5-5 and TRBJ2-3, is DAGVTQSPTHLIKTRGQQVTLRCSPISGHKSVSWYQQVLGQGPQFIFQYYEKEERGRGNFPDRFSARQFPNYSSELNVNALLLGDSALYLCASSLGGRRDTQYFGPGTRLTVL.